Listed here are 13 T cell receptor beta chains from one sample, sequenced in a study of immune reconstitution after stem cell transplant in scleroderma. From the RT-PCR reads, TCRdb called clonotypes with MiXCR, one entry per CDR3 protein. The sample contains 1,500 to 2,000 distinct CDR3 sequences, roughly 9% of which appear only once. Specimen collection occurred before or after autologous hematopoietic stem cell transplantation (not recorded which). The receptors stem from a female donor with systemic sclerosis.

This clonotype was detected only a few times. The chain carries TRBV9 and TRBJ2-6; D might be TRBD2 (6 bases). CDR3 length equals 12 residues. Deletions cut 3 bases from V and 15 bases from J, with 13 bases between. Germline CDR1 SGDLS, CDR2 YYNGEE. CDR3 DNA: TGTGCCAGCAGCGACCGAAGCGGGTACCTGACTTTC. Translated, it gives CASSDRSGYLTF.

The chain joins TRBV30 to TRBJ2-2, with 7 positions matching TRBD1. The germline V gene has CDR1 GTSNPN and CDR2 SVGIG (reference sequence). CDR3 length: 15 amino acids. Germline trimming cut 8 bases from V and 1 base from J; bases unmatched to any gene: 10. CDR3 amino acids: CAETPGGWNTGELFF. The CDR3 nucleotides read TGTGCCGAAACGCCAGGGGGTTGGAACACCGGGGAGCTGTTTTTT. The full variable domain, completed using reference TRBV30 and TRBJ2-2, is SQTIHQWPATLVQPVGSPLSLECTVEGTSNPNLYWYRQAAGRGLQLLFYSVGIGQISSEVPQNLSASRPQDRQFILSSKKLLLSDSGFYLCAETPGGWNTGELFFGEGSRLTVL.

By sample share, this clonotype is medium-sized (0.01 to 0.1%). The rearrangement joins TRBV20-1 to TRBJ2-7, with 10 bases matching TRBD2. The CDR3 has 16 residues. With 3 bases clipped from V and 5 bases from J, the junction kept 13 bases outside the gene matches. Germline V gene sequence: CDR1 DFQATT, CDR2 SNEGSKA (reference sequence). The CDR3 nucleotides read TGCAGTGCTAGCGTGCTAGCGGGAGCGGCGGCCCACGAGCAGTACTTC. It yields the protein CSASVLAGAAAHEQYF.

This clonotype is large (0.1 to 1%) in the sample. The V and J genes are TRBV2 and TRBJ2-3, with D unclear. V was shortened by 4 bases and J by 2 bases, with 4 bases between the two germline ends. Germline CDR1 reads SNHLY; CDR2 reads FYNNEI. The CDR3 consists of 12 residues. The CDR3 here is CASSAITDTQYF. The CDR3 DNA reads TGTGCCAGCAGTGCAATCACAGATACGCAGTATTTT. Based on the CDR3 plus reference TRBV2 and TRBJ2-3, the full variable domain is EPEVTQTPSHQVTQMGQEVILRCVPISNHLYFYWYRQILGQKVEFLVSFYNNEISEKSEIFDDQFSVERPDGSNFTLKIRSTKLEDSAMYFCASSAITDTQYFGPGTRLTVL.

This clonotype was picked up a small number of times. The gene calls are TRBV7-9 and TRBJ1-1; D call uncertain. The CDR3 loop spans 14 amino acids. Germline V gene sequence: CDR1 SEHNR, CDR2 FQNEAQ (reference sequence). Trimming stripped 4 bases from V and 1 base from J, with 10 bases between. DNA for the CDR3: TGTGCCAGCAGCTCGCTCCGAGGGAACACTGAAGCTTTCTTT. Amino acid sequence: CASSSLRGNTEAFF.

In its sample, this clonotype is medium-sized. The rearrangement uses TRBV11-3 and TRBJ2-3; perhaps TRBD2 as D (5 bases). This CDR3 region has 13 residues. Looked up from germline, CDR1 is SGHNT and CDR2 is YENEEA. The V end lost 5 bases, the J end lost 1 base, and 7 bases lay between the germline ends. The CDR3 loop is CASSLGGTDTQYF. The CDR3 region has the DNA TGTGCCAGCAGCCTCGGGGGCACAGATACGCAGTATTTT.

The rearrangement uses TRBV19 and TRBJ2-1; 16 nucleotides match TRBD2. The CDR3 consists of 16 residues. V gave up 5 bases and J gave up 10 bases; unmatched junction bases: 8. Germline lookup yields CDR1 LNHDA and CDR2 SQIVND (reference sequence). CDR3 in DNA: TGTGCCAGTAGTCCTGGGACTAGCGGGGGGGCCGGGGAGCAGTTCTTC. The encoded protein is CASSPGTSGGAGEQFF.

The rearrangement links TRBV12-3 or TRBV12-4 to TRBJ2-7; 13 bases are a match to TRBD2. V lost 5 bases to trimming and J lost 3 bases; unmatched junction nucleotides: 4. The CDR3 consists of 15 residues. The CDR3 DNA reads as TGTGCCAGCAGTCCGGGACTAGCGGGACTCTACGAGCAGTACGTC. Amino acids: CASSPGLAGLYEQYV.

At least ten counts were recorded for this clonotype. The chain employs TRBV20-1 and TRBJ2-1; 10 positions match TRBD2. The CDR3 totals 16 residues. Germline V CDR1 and CDR2: DFQATT, SNEGSKA (reference sequence). After removal of 1 base from V and 8 bases from J, the junction contained 11 bases not matched to a gene. DNA for the CDR3: TGCAGTGCTAGAGTAGGTAGCGGGGGGCTTGTGGATGAGCAGTTCTTC. Its protein product is CSARVGSGGLVDEQFF.

In this sample, this clonotype turned up a few times. The chain couples TRBV29-1 to TRBJ2-3; 12 nucleotides agree with TRBD2. The CDR3 spans 16 residues. V trimming: 7 bases; J trimming: 4 bases; junction bases outside the gene matches: 12. The V gene's germline CDR1 is SQVTM and CDR2 ANQGSEA. The CDR3 is CSAAPMTSGGADTQYF. For the CDR3, the DNA is TGCAGCGCTGCGCCGATGACTAGCGGGGGAGCAGATACGCAGTATTTT.

This clonotype is judged large. This rearrangement joins TRBV21-1 to TRBJ2-7; no check of the table's D call, TRBD1, against the DNA was made. TRBV21-1 is annotated as a pseudogene. The length of the CDR3 is 20 residues. CDR3 in amino acids: CASSKAPVDRGPRRSYEQYF. DNA of the CDR3: TGTGCCAGCAGCAAAGCGCCGGTAGACAGGGGCCCCCGGCGGTCCTACGAGCAGTACTTC.

Ten or more counts support this clonotype. The chain uses TRBV7-6 and TRBJ2-3; a weak D match, TRBD1 (5 bases). Germline CDR1 SGHVS, CDR2 FNYEAQ. Trimming removed 1 base from V and 2 bases from J, with 13 bases in between. This CDR3 comprises 16 residues. The CDR3 region has the DNA TGTGCCAGCAGCTTAGTCGGGCAGGGTGTCACAGATACGCAGTATTTT. Residues: CASSLVGQGVTDTQYF. Full variable domain (outside the CDR3, taken from reference TRBV7-6 and TRBJ2-3): GAGVSQSPRYKVTKRGQDVALRCDPISGHVSLYWYRQALGQGPEFLTYFNYEAQQDKSGLPNDRFSAERPEGSISTLTIQRTEQRDSAMYRCASSLVGQGVTDTQYFGPGTRLTVL.

Many counts were recorded for this clonotype. The chain couples TRBV7-8 to TRBJ1-3; 7 bases are a match to TRBD1. Germline V gives CDR1 SGHVS, CDR2 FQNEAQ. The CDR3 is 15 residues long. V lost 5 bases and J lost 2; bases outside the gene matches: 6. CDR3 protein: CASSQADRAGNTIYF. The CDR3 region has the DNA TGTGCCAGCAGCCAAGCAGACAGGGCTGGAAACACCATATATTTT.